This TCR beta chain was found in a study of shared clonotypes between healthy human individuals. A note on this clone: Its target is unknown.

This CDR3 has 16 residues. Trimming cost V 0 bases and J 1 base, with 12 bases left between them. Germline CDR1 is MNHNY and CDR2 is SVGAGI (reference sequence). Study-level findings and limits: Sampling was confined to blood; repertoires within tissues likely differ.

Genomic DNA from each subset was divided evenly over several immunoSEQ plates. Method: immunoSEQ multiplex PCR; TCRdb's copy keeps in-frame clones and lacks some. The sample shows more than 550,000 clones, less than 95% of them seen only once. Sequencing was performed on memory CD8+ T cells from PBMCs. The sample's subset: CD45RO+ cells pooled with CCR7-negative TemRA cells. This sequence joins TRBV6-6 and TRBJ1-1, with D perhaps TRBD1 (5 bases). This clonotype was obtained from a man younger than 35 in good health. Some clones in this sample may be carry-over from other donors' samples. CDR3 residues: CASSYSIRDQNTEAFF. CDR3 sequence (DNA): TGTGCCAGCAGTTACTCGATTAGGGACCAGAACACTGAAGCTTTCTTT.